This T cell receptor (beta chain) was captured in a study of blood T cell repertoires in COVID-19. Source study methods: Estimation of nucleated cell counts was performed using reference gene primer amplification. Profiling relied on immunoSEQ multiplex PCR, and the TCRdb table lists in-frame clones only, not all of them. The DNA was the basis for D and trimming; V, J and clone size are from that table. Among about 24,000 clones listed, around 90% were seen once. CDR3 length: 12 amino acids. The V and J ends lost 2 bases and 6 bases respectively, with 10 bases between them. Germline CDR1 SQVTM, CDR2 ANQGSEA. The Seattle patients, enrolled during active infection, were followed longitudinally.

The rearrangement uses TRBV29-1 and TRBJ2-5; TRBD1 might be the D (5 bases). The clonotype comes from a man between 70 and 80 years old with COVID-19, enrolled during active disease. The sequencing sample was made of peripheral blood. The CDR3 protein is CSVEIGVKTQYF. Written as DNA, the CDR3 is TGCAGCGTTGAAATAGGGGTAAAGACCCAGTACTTC.